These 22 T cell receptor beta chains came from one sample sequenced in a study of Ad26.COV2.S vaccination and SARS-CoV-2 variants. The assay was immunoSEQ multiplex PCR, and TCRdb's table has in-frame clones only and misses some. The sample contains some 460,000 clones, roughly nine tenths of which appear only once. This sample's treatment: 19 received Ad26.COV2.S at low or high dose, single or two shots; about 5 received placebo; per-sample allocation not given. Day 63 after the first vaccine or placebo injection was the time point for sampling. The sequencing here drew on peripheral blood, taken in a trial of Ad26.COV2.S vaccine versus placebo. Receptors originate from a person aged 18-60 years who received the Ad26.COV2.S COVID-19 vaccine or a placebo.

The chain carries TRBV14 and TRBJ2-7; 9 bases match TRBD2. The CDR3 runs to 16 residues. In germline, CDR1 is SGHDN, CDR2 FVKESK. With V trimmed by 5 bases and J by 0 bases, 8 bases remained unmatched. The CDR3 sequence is CASSGIISGGSYEQYF. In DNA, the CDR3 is TGTGCCAGCAGCGGGATCATTAGCGGGGGCTCCTACGAGCAGTACTTC.

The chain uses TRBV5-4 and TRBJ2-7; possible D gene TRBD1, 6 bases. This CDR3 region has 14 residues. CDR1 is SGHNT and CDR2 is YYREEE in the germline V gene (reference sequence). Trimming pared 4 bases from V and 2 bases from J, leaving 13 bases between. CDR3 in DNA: TGTGCCAGCAGCCATTCCACAGGGACCTACGAGCAGTACTTC. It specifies CASSHSTGTYEQYF.

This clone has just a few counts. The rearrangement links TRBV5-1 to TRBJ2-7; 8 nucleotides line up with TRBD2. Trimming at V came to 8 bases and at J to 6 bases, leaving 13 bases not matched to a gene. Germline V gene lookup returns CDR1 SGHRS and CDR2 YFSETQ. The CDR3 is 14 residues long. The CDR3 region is CASGPGGPRFEQYF. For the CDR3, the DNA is TGCGCCAGTGGGCCGGGGGGGCCAAGGTTCGAGCAGTACTTC.

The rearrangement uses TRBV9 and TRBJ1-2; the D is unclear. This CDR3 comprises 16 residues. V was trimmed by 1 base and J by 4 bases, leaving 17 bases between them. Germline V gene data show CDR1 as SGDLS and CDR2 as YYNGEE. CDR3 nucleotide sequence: TGTGCCAGCAGCGTAAGCCCCGCCGCCAGTCTCTATGGCTACACCTTC. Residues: CASSVSPAASLYGYTF.

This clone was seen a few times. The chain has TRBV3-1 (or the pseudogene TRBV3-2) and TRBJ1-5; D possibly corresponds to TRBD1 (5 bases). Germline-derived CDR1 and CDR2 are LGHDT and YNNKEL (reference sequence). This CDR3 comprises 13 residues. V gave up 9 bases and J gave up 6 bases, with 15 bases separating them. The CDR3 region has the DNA TGTGCCAGTGCACAAGGGGTGAGTCAGCCCCAGCATTTT. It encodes CASAQGVSQPQHF.

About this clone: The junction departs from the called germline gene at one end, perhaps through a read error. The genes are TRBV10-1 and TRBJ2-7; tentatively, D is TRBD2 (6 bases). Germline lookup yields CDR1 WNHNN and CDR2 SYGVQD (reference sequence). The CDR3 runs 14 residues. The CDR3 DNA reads TGCGCCAGCAGTAAGTCTAGCGAACCCTACGAGCAGTACTTC. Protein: CASSKSSEPYEQYF.

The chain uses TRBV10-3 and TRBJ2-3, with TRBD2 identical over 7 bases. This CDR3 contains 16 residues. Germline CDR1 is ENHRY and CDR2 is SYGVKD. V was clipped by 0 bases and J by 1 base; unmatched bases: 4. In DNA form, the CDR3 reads TGTGCCATCAGTGAGTCGCGGCTAGCGGGCACAGATACGCAGTATTTT. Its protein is CAISESRLAGTDTQYF.

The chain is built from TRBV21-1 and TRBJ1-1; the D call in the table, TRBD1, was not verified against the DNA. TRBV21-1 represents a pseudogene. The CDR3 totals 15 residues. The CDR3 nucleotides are TGTGCCAGCAGCAAAGCGCTCTGGACAGACACTGAAGCTTTCTTT. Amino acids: CASSKALWTDTEAFF.

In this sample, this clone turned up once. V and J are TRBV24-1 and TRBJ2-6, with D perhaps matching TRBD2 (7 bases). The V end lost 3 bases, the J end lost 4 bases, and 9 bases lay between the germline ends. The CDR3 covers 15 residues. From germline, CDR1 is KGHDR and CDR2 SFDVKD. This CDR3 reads CATSDRGAGANVLTF. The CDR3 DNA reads TGTGCCACCAGTGATCGGGGGGCAGGGGCCAACGTCCTGACTTTC.

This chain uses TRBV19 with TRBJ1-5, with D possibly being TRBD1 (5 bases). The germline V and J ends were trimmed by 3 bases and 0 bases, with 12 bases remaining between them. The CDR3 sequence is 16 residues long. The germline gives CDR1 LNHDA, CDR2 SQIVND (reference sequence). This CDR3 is CASSILRGDSNQPQHF. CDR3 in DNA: TGTGCCAGTAGTATCCTCCGGGGGGATAGCAATCAGCCCCAGCATTTT. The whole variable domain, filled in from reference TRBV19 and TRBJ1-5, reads DGGITQSPKYLFRKEGQNVTLSCEQNLNHDAMYWYRQDPGQGLRLIYYSQIVNDFQKGDIAEGYSVSREKKESFPLTVTSAQKNPTAFYLCASSILRGDSNQPQHFGDGTRLSIL.

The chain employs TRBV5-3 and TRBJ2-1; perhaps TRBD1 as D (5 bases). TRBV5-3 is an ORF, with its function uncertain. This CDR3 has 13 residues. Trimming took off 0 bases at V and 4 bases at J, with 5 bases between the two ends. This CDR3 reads CARSLAGYNEQFF. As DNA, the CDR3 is TGTGCCAGAAGCTTGGCAGGGTACAATGAGCAGTTCTTC.

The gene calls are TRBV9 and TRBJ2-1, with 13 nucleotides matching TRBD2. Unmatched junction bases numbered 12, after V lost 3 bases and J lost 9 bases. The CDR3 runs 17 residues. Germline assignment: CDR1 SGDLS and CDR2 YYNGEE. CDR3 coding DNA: TGTGCCAGCAGCGAGTGGACTAGCGGGGGTTCGTTTGGTGAGCAGTTCTTC. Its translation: CASSEWTSGGSFGEQFF.

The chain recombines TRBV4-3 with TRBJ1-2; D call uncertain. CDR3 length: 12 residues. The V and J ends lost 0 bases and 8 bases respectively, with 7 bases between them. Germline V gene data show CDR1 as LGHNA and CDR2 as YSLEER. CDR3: CASSQDREGYTF. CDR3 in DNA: TGCGCCAGCAGCCAAGATCGAGAAGGCTACACCTTC.

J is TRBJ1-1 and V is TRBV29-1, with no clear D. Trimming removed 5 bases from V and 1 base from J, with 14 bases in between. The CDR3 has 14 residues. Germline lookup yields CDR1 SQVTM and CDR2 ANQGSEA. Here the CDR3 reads CSVFLSQGNTEAFF. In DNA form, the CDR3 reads TGCAGCGTTTTTCTGTCTCAAGGGAACACTGAAGCTTTCTTT.

Here the CDR3 reads CASSRLTSGRGVETQYF. CDR3 DNA: TGTGCCAGCAGCCGACTGACTAGCGGGAGGGGAGTCGAGACCCAGTACTTC. This chain connects TRBV28 to TRBJ2-5, with TRBD2 matching 14 bases. Per germline, CDR1 MDHEN and CDR2 SYDVKM. Trimming at V came to 6 bases and at J to 5 bases, leaving 11 bases not matched to a gene. This CDR3 has 17 residues.

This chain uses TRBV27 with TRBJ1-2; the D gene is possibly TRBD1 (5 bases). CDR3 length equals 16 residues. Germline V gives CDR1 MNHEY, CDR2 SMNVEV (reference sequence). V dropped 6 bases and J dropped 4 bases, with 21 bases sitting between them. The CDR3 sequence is CASSTYRGAGLYGYTF. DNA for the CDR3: TGTGCCAGCAGCACCTACAGAGGTGCAGGGCTCTATGGCTACACCTTC.

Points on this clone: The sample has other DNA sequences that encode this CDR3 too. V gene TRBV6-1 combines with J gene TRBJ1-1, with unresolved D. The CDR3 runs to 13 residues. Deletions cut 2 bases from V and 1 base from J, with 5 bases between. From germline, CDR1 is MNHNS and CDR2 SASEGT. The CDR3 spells CASSELRNTEAFF. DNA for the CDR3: TGTGCCAGCAGTGAACTTAGGAACACTGAAGCTTTCTTT.

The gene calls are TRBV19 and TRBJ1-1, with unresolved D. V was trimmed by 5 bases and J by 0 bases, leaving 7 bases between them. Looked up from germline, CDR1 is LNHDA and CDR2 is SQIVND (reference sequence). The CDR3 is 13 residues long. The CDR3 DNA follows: TGTGCCAGTAGTGCGAAGATGAACACTGAAGCTTTCTTT. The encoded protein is CASSAKMNTEAFF.

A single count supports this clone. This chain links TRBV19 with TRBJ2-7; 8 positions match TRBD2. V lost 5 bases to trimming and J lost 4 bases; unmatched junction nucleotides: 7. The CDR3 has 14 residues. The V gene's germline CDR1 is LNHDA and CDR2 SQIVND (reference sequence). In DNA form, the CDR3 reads TGTGCCAGTAGTGGCGGGGGGCCACTTTACGAGCAGTACTTC. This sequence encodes CASSGGGPLYEQYF.

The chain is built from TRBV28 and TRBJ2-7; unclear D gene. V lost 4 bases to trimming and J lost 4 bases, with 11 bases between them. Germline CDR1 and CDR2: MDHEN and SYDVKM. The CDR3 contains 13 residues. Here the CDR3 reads CASSSPETYEQYF. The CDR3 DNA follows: TGTGCCAGCAGTTCCCCGGAGACATACGAGCAGTACTTC.

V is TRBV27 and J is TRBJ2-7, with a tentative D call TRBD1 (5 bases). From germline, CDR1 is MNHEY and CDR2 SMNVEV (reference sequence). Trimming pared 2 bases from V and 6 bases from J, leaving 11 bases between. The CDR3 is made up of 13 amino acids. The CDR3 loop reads CASSLTGRSEQYF. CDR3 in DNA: TGTGCCAGCAGTTTAACAGGACGGAGCGAGCAGTACTTC.

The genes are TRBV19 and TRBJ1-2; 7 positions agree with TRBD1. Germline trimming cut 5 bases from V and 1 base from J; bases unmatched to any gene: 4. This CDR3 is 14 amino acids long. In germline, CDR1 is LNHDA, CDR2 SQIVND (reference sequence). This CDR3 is CASSPTGFNYGYTF. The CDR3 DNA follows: TGTGCCAGTAGTCCGACAGGGTTTAACTATGGCTACACCTTC.